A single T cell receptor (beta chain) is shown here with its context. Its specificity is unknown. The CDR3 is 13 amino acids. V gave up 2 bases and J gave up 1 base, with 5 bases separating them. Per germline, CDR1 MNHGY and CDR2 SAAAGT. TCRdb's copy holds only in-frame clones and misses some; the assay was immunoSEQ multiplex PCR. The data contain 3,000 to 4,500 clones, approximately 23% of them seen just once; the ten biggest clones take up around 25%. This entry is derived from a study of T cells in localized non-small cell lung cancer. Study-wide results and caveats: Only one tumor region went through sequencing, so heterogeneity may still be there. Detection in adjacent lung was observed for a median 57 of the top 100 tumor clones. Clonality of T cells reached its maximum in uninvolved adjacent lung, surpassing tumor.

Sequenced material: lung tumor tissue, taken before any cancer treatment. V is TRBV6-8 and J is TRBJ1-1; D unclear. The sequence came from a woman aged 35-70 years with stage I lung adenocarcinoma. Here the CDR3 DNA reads TGTGCCAGCAGTTACGGTCAGAACACTGAAGCTTTCTTT. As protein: CASSYGQNTEAFF.